This TCR beta chain comes out of a study of blood T cell repertoires in COVID-19. At the level of the study: COVID-19 samples from acute and convalescent phases originated in the United States, Italy and Spain.

Original methodology: Amplified reference gene primers provided the basis for estimating nucleated cell counts. Sequenced by immunoSEQ multiplex PCR; TCRdb stores in-frame clones only, minus some. V and J calls and clone size are given by that table; D and trimming were obtained from the DNA. The sample lists over 95,000 clones, more than 70% seen once, with roughly 8.1% in the top ten. The specimen sequenced was peripheral blood. This clonotype was obtained from a woman in her seventies who had recovered from COVID-19.

The CDR3 sequence: CAWSEGVSQHF. For the CDR3, the DNA is TGTGCCTGGAGTGAGGGAGTGTCCCAGCATTTT. This chain connects TRBV30 to TRBJ1-5; D is uncertain. This CDR3 region has 11 residues. The germline V and J ends were trimmed by 1 base and 11 bases, with 9 bases remaining between them. CDR1 GTSNPN and CDR2 SVGIG come from the germline V gene (reference sequence).